A single sample is the source of the 9 T cell receptor beta chains below, sequenced in a study of cytomegalovirus exposure and HLA in healthy donors (dated by TCRdb to about 2017). The library came from the immunoSEQ multiplex PCR assay. The multiplex PCR relied on a mix of 60 forward primers for TCR Vbeta segments and 13 reverse primers for TCR Jbeta segments. In its TCRdb copy, this immuneACCESS table keeps in-frame sequences only and misses some clones. Where compared with another copy, unresolved V genes explain less than half of these, and the others have no known cause. The sample table holds more than 110,000 clones, of which nearly 10% were seen once. Of the sample, 1.8% is held by the ten largest clones. The specimen sequenced was PBMCs. Every receptor here comes from a man in his forties or fifties in good health and CMV-seronegative.

In this sample, this clone turned up a few times. The chain uses TRBV6-1 and TRBJ2-3; D perhaps matches TRBD2 (6 bases). Germline V gene data show CDR1 as MNHNS and CDR2 as SASEGT. This CDR3 spans 15 amino acids. V was shortened by 6 bases and J by 0 bases, with 13 bases between the two germline ends. The CDR3 sequence is CASRDPGSSTDTQYF. CDR3 nucleotides: TGTGCCAGCAGGGACCCCGGGAGTAGCACAGATACGCAGTATTTT.

The V call is TRBV6-5, the J call TRBJ2-1, with D tentatively TRBD1 (5 bases). The CDR3 is 11 residues long. The V gene lost 5 bases and the J gene lost 6 bases, with 5 bases spanning the gap. Germline values: CDR1 MNHEY, CDR2 SVGAGI. CDR3 sequence (DNA): TGTGCCAGCAGTGGGGCCAATGAGCAGTTCTTC. Translated, it gives CASSGANEQFF.

This sequence joins TRBV18 and TRBJ1-1, with D hard to call. This CDR3 is 16 amino acids long. Germline CDR1 and CDR2: KGHSH and LQKENI. The ends were cut back, 4 bases at V and 4 bases at J, with 19 bases in the middle. The CDR3 protein is CASSLRYQAYLTEAFF. CDR3 sequence (DNA): TGTGCCAGCTCACTCCGATATCAGGCGTACCTCACTGAAGCTTTCTTT.

The chain links TRBV20-1 to TRBJ2-1; D might be TRBD2 (6 bases). CDR1 and CDR2 (germline): DFQATT, SNEGSKA (reference sequence). CDR3 length: 11 amino acids. V lost 7 bases, J lost 8 bases, and 12 bases lay in between. The CDR3 sequence is CSGGERDEQFF. The CDR3 nucleotides are TGCAGTGGGGGGGAACGGGATGAGCAGTTCTTC.

The chain employs TRBV9 and TRBJ2-7; the match to TRBD2 covers 14 bases. V shed 2 bases, J shed 1 base, and the junction held 11 bases outside the gene matches. The germline V gene encodes CDR1 SGDLS and CDR2 YYNGEE. The CDR3 sequence is 19 residues long. This chain's CDR3 is CASSVGTSGSGSRSYEQYF. In DNA, the CDR3 is TGTGCCAGCAGCGTTGGGACTAGCGGGAGTGGTTCTCGATCCTACGAGCAGTACTTC.

This clone was recorded a few times. The rearrangement uses TRBV30 and TRBJ2-1, with no clear D. Germline V gene lookup returns CDR1 GTSNPN and CDR2 SVGIG (reference sequence). Trimming took off 0 bases at V and 3 bases at J, with 18 bases between the two ends. This CDR3 region has 17 residues. The chain's CDR3 is CAWSVNLLGGLYNEQFF. CDR3 DNA sequence: TGTGCCTGGAGTGTAAACCTGCTTGGCGGCCTCTACAATGAGCAGTTCTTC.

This clone was found a few times. The rearrangement joins TRBV18 to TRBJ1-2; possible D gene TRBD1, 5 bases. V lost 3 bases and J 3 bases, leaving 11 bases between the germline ends. CDR3 length equals 14 residues. Germline-derived CDR1 and CDR2 are KGHSH and LQKENI. The CDR3 DNA sequence: TGTGCCAGCTCACCTGCCGACAGCTACTATGGCTACACCTTC. Protein sequence: CASSPADSYYGYTF.

This clone was detected a few times. This sequence joins TRBV5-1 and TRBJ2-3, with D possibly matching TRBD2 (6 bases). This CDR3 is built from 17 residues. Trimming pared 4 bases from V and 2 bases from J, leaving 20 bases between. Germline V CDR1 and CDR2: SGHRS, YFSETQ. The CDR3 sequence is CASSIGLVGGDTDTQYF. CDR3 nucleotides: TGCGCCAGCAGCATAGGACTGGTGGGGGGTGACACAGATACGCAGTATTTT.

This clone was seen a handful of times. This chain joins TRBV7-3 and TRBJ2-2, with D possibly matching TRBD2 (6 bases). V was trimmed by 6 bases and J by 0 bases, leaving 8 bases between them. The CDR3 totals 14 residues. Germline CDR1 SGHTA, CDR2 FQGTGA. The CDR3 nucleotides read TGTGCCAGCAGACGACTAGCGAACACCGGGGAGCTGTTTTTT. Its translation: CASRRLANTGELFF.